This T cell receptor beta chain was captured in a study of PD-1 blockade in classical Hodgkin lymphoma (dated by TCRdb to 2019 to 2021). In terms of the full investigation: The study used CyTOF and TCR beta sequencing to define a peripheral blood immune signature of response to PD-1 blockade in classical Hodgkin lymphoma.

The CDR3 numbers 15 residues from cysteine through phenylalanine. Only CDR3 DNA is held: 45 bases, read in frame from base 1. CDR1 and CDR2 are drawn from the germline V gene: KGHSH, LQKENI. Relative to germline, V is 3 bases shorter and J is 3 bases shorter, with 14 bases between their ends. Per the publication, the time point label means: newly diagnosed, previously untreated cHL patient sample. As a comparison group for the relapsed/refractory trial patients, PBMCs were sequenced from patients with newly diagnosed, previously untreated classical Hodgkin lymphoma. Peripheral blood was collected in 8 mL Vacutainer Cell Preparation Tubes, from which PBMCs were isolated by centrifugation and then cryopreserved. Genomic DNA was isolated using the Qiagen DNeasy kit from unsorted PBMCs as well as from negatively selected CD4+ and CD8+ fractions. Using primers that anneal to V and J segments, immunoSEQ multiplex PCR amplified the TCR beta CDR3 regions. Amplification bias was minimized using a synthetic immune receptor repertoire, and residual bias was removed computationally after sequencing. The authors' pipeline ran thus. Repertoire diversity was quantified as the Shannon entropy index using custom Python scripts. The unsorted, CD4+ and CD8+ repertoires were each analyzed separately, with the exception of combined analyses, where CD4+ and CD8+ sequences were merged in silico. Sourced from immuneACCESS, this table was stored by TCRdb with only in-frame sequences that have V and J called. A share of the clones is absent; for the studies checked, an unresolved V gene accounts for under half, and the remainder has no known explanation. For V, J and clone size, that table is used; D and trimming come from the DNA. Within this sample are roughly 77,000 clones, with over 90% of them counted one time only. The top ten constitute about 2.6% of the sample.

A word on this clone: The target of this receptor is not known. Base qualities are not at hand, and no much larger clone is one base apart.

The paper's findings and limits, for the study overall: Baseline TCR diversity was reported to be lower in newly diagnosed patients than in healthy donors and to be lower still in relapsed/refractory patients. The study was limited to a single clinical trial cohort, and causes of repertoire differences, possibly disease activity or prior therapy, remained undefined.

The source of this sequence is a human donor with classical Hodgkin lymphoma. The specimen sequenced was peripheral blood mononuclear cells (PBMCs). The sequence links TRBV18 to TRBJ1-2, with the D segment identity uncertain. The DNA reads TGTGCCAGCTCACCCATGGAGAGAACTTACTATGGCTACACCTTC. The translation is CASSPMERTYYGYTF. The variable domain in full, with residues beyond the CDR3 obtained from the reference TRBV18 and TRBJ1-2 genes, is NAGVMQNPRHLVRRRGQEARLRCSPMKGHSHVYWYRQLPEEGLKFMVYLQKENIIDESGMPKERFSAEFPKEGPSILRIQQVVRGDSAAYFCASSPMERTYYGYTFGSGTRLTVV.